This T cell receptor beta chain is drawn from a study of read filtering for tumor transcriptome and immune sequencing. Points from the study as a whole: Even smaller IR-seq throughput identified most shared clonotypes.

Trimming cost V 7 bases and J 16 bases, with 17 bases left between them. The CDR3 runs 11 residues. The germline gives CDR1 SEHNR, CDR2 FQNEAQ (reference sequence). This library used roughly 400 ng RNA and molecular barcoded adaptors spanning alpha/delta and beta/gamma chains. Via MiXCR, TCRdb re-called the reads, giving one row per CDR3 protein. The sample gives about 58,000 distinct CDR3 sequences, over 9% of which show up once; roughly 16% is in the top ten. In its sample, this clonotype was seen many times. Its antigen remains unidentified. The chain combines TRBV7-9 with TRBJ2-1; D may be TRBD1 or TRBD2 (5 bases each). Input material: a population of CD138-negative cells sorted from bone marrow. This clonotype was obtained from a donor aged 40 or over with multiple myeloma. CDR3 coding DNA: TGTGCCAGCAACTCCGGGACCCGGTGTTTCTTC. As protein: CASNSGTRCFF.